These 25 T cell receptor beta chains share one sample of origin, sequenced in a study of metastatic and nonmetastatic thyroid tumors. Every patient was untreated before thyroid surgery. MiXCR was used by TCRdb to re-call the PCR reads. The profile shows about 92,000 clones, about 16% of them singletons. Input material: blood. The receptors derive from a female donor with papillary thyroid cancer or a benign thyroid nodule (not recorded which). Some clones in this sample may be carry-over from other donors' samples.

In its sample, this clone was seen many times. This chain joins TRBV27 and TRBJ2-3; tentatively, D is TRBD2 (6 bases). This CDR3 contains 16 residues. The V end was cut by 2 bases, the J end by 2 bases, with 14 bases between. The germline V gene has CDR1 MNHEY and CDR2 SMNVEV (reference sequence). The CDR3 is CASSLTGVLDTDTQYF. CDR3 bases: TGTGCCAGCAGTTTAACGGGGGTTCTCGACACAGATACGCAGTATTTT.

This clone showed up many times. V usage is TRBV19 and J usage is TRBJ2-1; 7 bases agree with TRBD2. Germline V gives CDR1 LNHDA, CDR2 SQIVND (reference sequence). The V gene end was trimmed by 3 bases and the J gene end by 4 bases; junction bases not matched to a gene: 15. The CDR3 has 18 amino acids. Here the CDR3 reads CASSIQGVRGGGYNEQFF. DNA of the CDR3: TGTGCCAGTAGTATTCAGGGTGTACGCGGGGGTGGGTACAATGAGCAGTTCTTC.

A remark on this clone: A read error may account for a junction end that differs from germline. This chain links TRBV6-6 with TRBJ2-7; D is unclear. CDR3 length equals 16 residues. The germline gives CDR1 MNHNY, CDR2 SVGAGI (reference sequence). The CDR3 DNA reads as TGTGCCAGCAGTTATTCACCAGGTCCCCACTCCTTCGAGCAGTACTTC. It codes for CASSYSPGPHSFEQYF.

Many counts were recorded for this clone. The rearrangement joins TRBV15 to TRBJ2-7; 8 nucleotides align to TRBD1. CDR1 and CDR2 (germline): LNHNV, YYDKDF (reference sequence). Trimming took 2 bases from V and 4 from J; bases not matched to a gene: 10. The CDR3 has 16 residues. The CDR3 spells CATSRLTGTGPYEQYF. As DNA, the CDR3 is TGTGCCACCAGCAGATTGACCGGGACAGGACCGTACGAGCAGTACTTC.

This sequence joins TRBV6-2 or TRBV6-3 and TRBJ2-5; the match to TRBD1 covers 7 bases. The ends lost 4 bases at V and 9 bases at J; junction bases unmatched: 14. Germline V gene lookup returns CDR1 MNHEY and CDR2 SVGEGT. The CDR3 covers 15 residues. The CDR3 nucleotides read TGTGCCAGCAGTTCACTGGACAGGCGTAAGAGACCCCAGTACTTC. It specifies CASSSLDRRKRPQYF.

V usage is TRBV28 and J usage is TRBJ2-7; D gene unclear. Per the germline V gene, CDR1 is MDHEN and CDR2 is SYDVKM. V was cut by 7 bases and J by 4 bases, with 17 bases left in between. This CDR3 comprises 14 residues. CDR3 nucleotide sequence: TGTGCCAGCACCCCCCATGGGCGCCCATACGAGCAGTACTTC. This sequence encodes CASTPHGRPYEQYF.

This clone was seen at least ten times. CDR3 DNA sequence: TGTGCCAGCAGCGTAGAAGAGAACACTGAAGCTTTCTTT. It translates to CASSVEENTEAFF. The J gene is TRBJ1-1, the V gene TRBV9, with D hard to call. Germline V lookup: CDR1 SGDLS, CDR2 YYNGEE. This CDR3 contains 13 residues. V lost 0 bases, J lost 1 base, and 4 bases lay in between.

In this sample, this clone turned up many times. The rearrangement joins TRBV19 to TRBJ2-3; the match to TRBD1 covers 9 bases. The CDR3 has 15 residues. J was trimmed by 1 base and V by 6 bases; bases with no gene match: 5. Germline lookup yields CDR1 LNHDA and CDR2 SQIVND (reference sequence). CDR3 sequence reads: CASRRTGEGTDTQYF. CDR3 coding DNA: TGTGCCAGTAGGAGGACAGGGGAGGGCACAGATACGCAGTATTTT.

This clone was seen repeatedly, ten times or more. Other DNA sequences in this sample translate to the same CDR3. This chain joins TRBV19 and TRBJ1-2; D is unresolved. Trimming took off 6 bases at V and 3 bases at J, with 5 bases between the two ends. Germline lookup yields CDR1 LNHDA and CDR2 SQIVND (reference sequence). The CDR3 consists of 11 residues. CDR3 loop: CASRLDYGYTF. The CDR3 DNA follows: TGTGCCAGTAGATTGGACTATGGCTACACCTTC.

In its sample, this clone was seen a few times. A much larger clone is a single base away; this may be a read error. The rearrangement uses TRBV19 and TRBJ2-3; maybe TRBD1 (6 bases). The CDR3 spans 15 residues. V was cut by 3 bases and J by 7 bases, with 17 bases left in between. From germline, CDR1 is LNHDA and CDR2 SQIVND (reference sequence). The CDR3 is CASSIGFTGIYTQYF. CDR3 nucleotides: TGTGCCAGTAGTATTGGGTTCACAGGGATATATACGCAGTATTTT.

This clone was observed many times. J is TRBJ1-4 and V is TRBV7-2, with TRBD1 as a possible D gene (5 bases). The CDR3 is made up of 16 amino acids. Germline V lookup: CDR1 SGHTA, CDR2 FQGNSA. The V end lost 1 base, the J end lost 3 bases, and 12 bases lay between the germline ends. In DNA form, the CDR3 reads TGTGCCAGCAGCTTAGGTGGGGGTGCGGCTAATGAAAAACTGTTTTTT. It codes for CASSLGGGAANEKLFF. Drawing the rest from reference TRBV7-2 and TRBJ1-4, the complete variable domain is GAGVSQSPSNKVTEKGKDVELRCDPISGHTALYWYRQSLGQGLEFLIYFQGNSAPDKSGLPSDRFSAERTGGSVSTLTIQRTQQEDSAVYLCASSLGGGAANEKLFFGSGTQLSVL.

This clone has just a few counts. The rearrangement links TRBV28 to TRBJ2-7; D is perhaps TRBD1 (6 bases). CDR3 length equals 14 residues. CDR1 MDHEN and CDR2 SYDVKM come from the germline V gene. V was pared by 1 base and J by 13 bases, with 20 bases between. The chain's CDR3 is CASSLLPGDGVHYF. The CDR3 nucleotides read TGTGCCAGCAGTTTATTACCAGGGGATGGTGTGCACTACTTC.

At least ten counts were recorded for this clone. The rearrangement joins TRBV27 to TRBJ2-7; D is unresolved. The germline CDR1 and CDR2 sequences are MNHEY and SMNVEV (reference sequence). V gave up 2 bases and J gave up 4 bases, with 9 bases separating them. There are 13 residues in the CDR3. DNA for the CDR3: TGTGCCAGCAGTTTAGGTGGTCCGTACGAGCAGTACTTC. This codes for CASSLGGPYEQYF.

A few counts support this clone. The chain is built from TRBV7-2 and TRBJ2-7; the D gene is possibly TRBD1 (7 bases). The CDR3 spans 15 residues. V was trimmed by 6 bases and J by 7 bases, leaving 22 bases between them. The germline CDR1 and CDR2 sequences are SGHTA and FQGNSA. The DNA of the CDR3 is TGTGCCAGCAGACATTCAACCAGGGGGGCAAGTGAGCAGTACTTC. Its protein product is CASRHSTRGASEQYF.

This clone was recorded at least ten times. The chain links TRBV5-8 to TRBJ2-7; D is unclear. This CDR3 has 13 residues. V lost 0 bases and J 1 base, leaving 5 bases between the germline ends. Germline loops: CDR1 SGHTS, CDR2 YDEGEE. Here the CDR3 DNA reads TGTGCCAGCAGCTTGGGCAGATCCTACGAGCAGTACTTC. It encodes CASSLGRSYEQYF.

This clone has a count of ten or more. CDR3 DNA sequence: TGTGCCAGCAGAAGGACGGGAGGGGGTGAGCAGTTCTTC. Protein: CASRRTGGGEQFF. The rearrangement uses TRBV7-3 and TRBJ2-1; 8 nucleotides line up with TRBD2. CDR3 length equals 13 residues. V trimming: 6 bases; J trimming: 9 bases; junction bases outside the gene matches: 7. The V gene's germline CDR1 is SGHTA and CDR2 FQGTGA.

The chain uses TRBV11-3 and TRBJ2-2; possible D gene TRBD1, 6 bases. Germline-derived CDR1 and CDR2 are SGHNT and YENEEA. Trimming stripped 5 bases from V and 7 bases from J, with 14 bases between. CDR3 length: 14 amino acids. The DNA of the CDR3 is TGTGCCAGCAGCCTCAGGGGTAGGAACGGGGAGCTGTTTTTT. This gives the protein CASSLRGRNGELFF.

This clone was recorded many times. V usage is TRBV20-1 and J usage is TRBJ1-2; TRBD1 might be the D (5 bases). Looked up from germline, CDR1 is DFQATT and CDR2 is SNEGSKA (reference sequence). V lost 0 bases to trimming and J lost 2 bases, with 10 bases between them. The CDR3 spans 14 residues. The CDR3 loop reads CSARDRPGNYGYTF. The DNA for the CDR3 is TGCAGTGCTAGAGATCGTCCAGGGAACTATGGCTACACCTTC.

This clone was counted a few times. The chain couples TRBV4-1 to TRBJ2-3; TRBD2 agrees at 7 bases. Germline V gene lookup returns CDR1 MGHRA and CDR2 YSYEKL. The CDR3 length is 14 residues. The V gene end was trimmed by 4 bases and the J gene end by 2 bases; junction bases not matched to a gene: 3. The chain's CDR3 is CASSPRDYTDTQYF. Here the CDR3 DNA reads TGCGCCAGCAGCCCCCGGGACTACACAGATACGCAGTATTTT.

This clone was recorded at least ten times. V gene TRBV10-2 combines with J gene TRBJ2-7, with D possibly matching TRBD2 (5 bases). Germline V gene data show CDR1 as WSHSY and CDR2 as SAAADI. Deletions cut 1 base from V and 5 bases from J, with 12 bases between. This CDR3 contains 14 residues. The CDR3 reads CASSELEVPHEQYF. DNA for the CDR3: TGCGCCAGCAGTGAGTTGGAGGTCCCGCACGAGCAGTACTTC.

A few counts support this clone. The chain uses TRBV20-1 and TRBJ2-1, with TRBD2 identical over 8 bases. The germline V gene has CDR1 DFQATT and CDR2 SNEGSKA (reference sequence). The J segment lost 8 bases and the V segment lost 2 bases, leaving 5 bases of the junction unmatched. The CDR3 is 13 amino acids. The chain's CDR3 is CSARRGGVDEQFF. CDR3 nucleotides: TGCAGTGCTAGACGGGGGGGCGTAGATGAGCAGTTCTTC.

This clone was picked up many times. Distinct nucleotide sequences in the sample also encode this CDR3. The V call is TRBV20-1, the J call TRBJ1-5; D is unclear. V gave up 2 bases and J gave up 3 bases, with 11 bases separating them. Per the germline V gene, CDR1 is DFQATT and CDR2 is SNEGSKA (reference sequence). The CDR3 extends over 14 amino acids. The CDR3 loop reads CSARIRVNNQPQHF. DNA of the CDR3: TGCAGTGCTAGAATCCGGGTCAACAATCAGCCCCAGCATTTT.

This clone was recorded many times. This sequence joins TRBV6-1 and TRBJ2-7, with TRBD2 identical over 11 bases. Germline CDR1 MNHNS, CDR2 SASEGT. The CDR3 consists of 14 residues. Trimming cost V 11 bases and J 3 bases; bases outside gene matches: 9. As DNA, the CDR3 is TGTGCCTCCCAACTAGCGGGGGCCCTCTACGAGCAGTACTTC. It translates to CASQLAGALYEQYF.

This clone was observed a handful of times. A much more abundant neighbour one base away suggests this may be a read error. This rearrangement joins TRBV9 to TRBJ2-6, with unresolved D. V shed 0 bases and J shed 0 bases, with 13 bases lying between them. The CDR3 is 18 residues long. The germline gives CDR1 SGDLS, CDR2 YYNGEE. CDR3 DNA sequence: TGTGCCAGCAGCGTAGATCTATCCCAGGCCTCTGGGGCCAACGTCCTGACTTTC. Its translation: CASSVDLSQASGANVLTF.

As for this clone: A read error may be the cause here, since a much bigger clone is one base away. Other DNA sequences within the sample encode an identical CDR3. The rearrangement uses TRBV18 and TRBJ1-4; 12 bases are shared with TRBD1. Germline CDR1 and CDR2: KGHSH and LQKENI. The CDR3 runs to 15 residues. CDR3 protein: CASSDPGQGAFKLVF. CDR3 nucleotides: TGTGCCAGCTCTGATCCGGGACAGGGGGCTTTCAAACTGGTTTTT.